The sequence of this TCR beta chain was determined in a study of blood T cell repertoires in COVID-19. Germline-derived CDR1 and CDR2 are LGHDT and YNNKEL (reference sequence). This CDR3 has 16 amino acids. V dropped 8 bases and J dropped 2; count of bases not matched to a gene: 14. Profiled with immunoSEQ multiplex PCR; TCRdb holds only in-frame clones, not every one. The data contain 300,000 to 400,000 clones, 75% to 90% of them singletons. The clonotype was recovered from a woman in her fifties or sixties with COVID-19, enrolled during active disease. J is TRBJ2-5 and V is TRBV3-1 (or the pseudogene TRBV3-2); 7 bases line up with TRBD2. Sequenced input: peripheral blood. The chain's CDR3 is CASGRSGSGTQETQYF. For the CDR3, the DNA is TGTGCCAGCGGACGATCGGGGAGCGGGACTCAAGAGACCCAGTACTTC.